The rows below give T cell receptor beta chains drawn from one sample of a study of shared clonotypes between healthy human individuals. TCRdb's table, derived via immunoSEQ multiplex PCR, lists solely in-frame clones and lacks some. The repertoire holds 2 million to 2.5 million clones, approximately 93% seen once, with 0.36% in the top ten. The sequenced sample consisted of naive CD4+ T cells from PBMCs. The receptors come from a man between 18 and 35 years old in good health. Some clones in this sample may be carry-over from other donors' samples. CDR3s include the opening cysteine and the closing phenylalanine or tryptophan. The order of the fields is clone size, V gene, D gene, J gene, CDR3 DNA, CDR3 protein. A D gene is named only where the DNA matches it firmly. Rows may omit the clone size; those that give it use once, few, many or a size class.

clone_size: -; v_call: TRBV11-3; d_call: TRBD2; j_call: TRBJ2-2; cdr3_nt: TGTGCCAGCAGCTTAATGGGGACTAGCGGCACCGGGGAGCTGTTTTTT; cdr3_aa: CASSLMGTSGTGELFF
clone_size: -; v_call: TRBV29-1; d_call: TRBD2; j_call: TRBJ2-7; cdr3_nt: TGCAGCGTTGAACTAGCGGGGATCCACGAGCAGTACTTC; cdr3_aa: CSVELAGIHEQYF
clone_size: -; v_call: TRBV5-1; d_call: -; j_call: TRBJ2-7; cdr3_nt: TGCGCCAGCAGCTCCCAGGCACAGGGTACCTCCTACGAGCAGTACTTC; cdr3_aa: CASSSQAQGTSYEQYF
clone_size: -; v_call: TRBV9; d_call: -; j_call: TRBJ2-3; cdr3_nt: TGTGCCAGCAGCGTAACCCTAGGGTACGCAGATACGCAGTATTTT; cdr3_aa: CASSVTLGYADTQYF
clone_size: -; v_call: TRBV28; d_call: -; j_call: TRBJ2-7; cdr3_nt: TGTGCCAGCAGTCAATACTCTGTTTCGTACTTC; cdr3_aa: CASSQYSVSYF
clone_size: -; v_call: TRBV27; d_call: TRBD1; j_call: TRBJ2-7; cdr3_nt: TGTGCCAGCAGTCAACAGGTCGGGACAGGAGCCTACGAGCAGTACTTC; cdr3_aa: CASSQQVGTGAYEQYF
clone_size: -; v_call: TRBV30; d_call: -; j_call: TRBJ1-3; cdr3_nt: TGTGCCTGGAGCCCGGGAAACACCATATATTTT; cdr3_aa: CAWSPGNTIYF
clone_size: once; v_call: TRBV30; d_call: TRBD2; j_call: TRBJ2-2; cdr3_nt: TGTGCCTGGCACGCCGGGACTAGCGGGGGGAACACCGGGGAGCTGTTTTTT; cdr3_aa: CAWHAGTSGGNTGELFF
clone_size: -; v_call: TRBV19; d_call: -; j_call: TRBJ1-3; cdr3_nt: TGTGCCAGTAGTATCGGAGGTACAGCTGGAAACACCATATATTTT; cdr3_aa: CASSIGGTAGNTIYF
clone_size: once; v_call: TRBV6-5; d_call: -; j_call: TRBJ1-1; cdr3_nt: TGTGCCAGCAGCCGGGAGGGTGTGAGCACTGAAGCTTTCTTT; cdr3_aa: CASSREGVSTEAFF
clone_size: -; v_call: TRBV7-9; d_call: -; j_call: TRBJ2-3; cdr3_nt: TGTGCCGGCAGTAGGGCGGCAGATACGCAGTATTTT; cdr3_aa: CAGSRAADTQYF
clone_size: -; v_call: TRBV5-4; d_call: -; j_call: TRBJ2-1; cdr3_nt: TGTGCCAGCAGTCCCACGGGAGCGGGCAATGAGCAGTTCTTC; cdr3_aa: CASSPTGAGNEQFF
clone_size: -; v_call: TRBV9; d_call: TRBD1; j_call: TRBJ1-3; cdr3_nt: TGTGCCAGCAGCCTTGGACAGGTCAACACCATATATTTT; cdr3_aa: CASSLGQVNTIYF